One sample yielded the 31 T cell receptor beta chains listed below, sequenced in a study of T-cell reconstitution after alpha-beta-depleted transplantation in children. The TCRbeta library was prepared with unique molecular identifiers. In TCRdb, the PCR reads were re-called with MiXCR into one record per CDR3 protein. The profile shows hundreds of thousands of distinct CDR3 sequences, approximately 10% of them singletons. Sequences were derived from PBMCs, sampled before TCRalphabeta/CD19-depleted stem cell transplant. The receptors derive from a child aged 2 to 15 with inherited bone marrow failure, due to receive a stem cell transplant.

This clonotype was seen ten or more times. The chain is built from TRBV5-1 and TRBJ2-7; D is ambiguous. Trimming removed 1 base from V and 4 bases from J, with 15 bases in between. Germline assignment: CDR1 SGHRS and CDR2 YFSETQ. The CDR3 consists of 15 residues. The CDR3 DNA reads TGCGCCAGCAGCTTGAGTGGGTTAGATCTTTACGAGCAGTACTTC. Its translation is CASSLSGLDLYEQYF.

This clonotype was seen a handful of times. The V and J genes are TRBV6-1 and TRBJ2-7, with 14 bases fitting TRBD2. V shed 6 bases and J 3 bases; nucleotides not matched to a gene: 4. This CDR3 has 15 amino acids. Germline V gene sequence: CDR1 MNHNS, CDR2 SASEGT. The CDR3 DNA sequence: TGTGCCAGCAGGCAGGGACTAGCGGGAGTCTACGAGCAGTACTTC. Its translation is CASRQGLAGVYEQYF.

The V gene is TRBV7-2, the J gene TRBJ2-7, with 8 bases aligning to TRBD1. V lost 5 bases and J lost 0; bases outside the gene matches: 9. Germline V gives CDR1 SGHTA, CDR2 FQGNSA. The CDR3 contains 16 residues. The CDR3 loop is CASSPWTGLSSYEQYF. The CDR3 DNA reads as TGTGCCAGCAGCCCTTGGACAGGGCTGAGCTCCTACGAGCAGTACTTC.

The sample holds a few counts of this clonotype. The chain combines TRBV11-2 with TRBJ1-5; perhaps TRBD1 as D (5 bases). The CDR3 has 14 amino acids. The ends were cut back, 1 base at V and 7 bases at J, with 11 bases in the middle. CDR1 is SGHAT, CDR2 FQNNGV, per germline. CDR3 sequence: CASSLGGEWQPQHF. As DNA, the CDR3 is TGTGCCAGCAGCTTAGGGGGCGAGTGGCAGCCCCAGCATTTT. Filled out from reference TRBV11-2 and TRBJ1-5, the complete variable domain reads EAGVAQSPRYKIIEKRQSVAFWCNPISGHATLYWYQQILGQGPKLLIQFQNNGVVDDSQLPKDRFSAERLKGVDSTLKIQPAKLEDSAVYLCASSLGGEWQPQHFGDGTRLSIL.

V usage is TRBV2 and J usage is TRBJ2-4, with TRBD2 as a possible D gene (5 bases). The CDR3 is 14 amino acids. Looked up from germline, CDR1 is SNHLY and CDR2 is FYNNEI. V shed 7 bases and J shed 8 bases, with 18 bases lying between them. In DNA form, the CDR3 reads TGTGCCAGCAATTTGGGGAGAGGGCCGGACATTCAGTACTTC. The encoded protein is CASNLGRGPDIQYF. The full variable domain, completed using reference TRBV2 and TRBJ2-4, is EPEVTQTPSHQVTQMGQEVILRCVPISNHLYFYWYRQILGQKVEFLVSFYNNEISEKSEIFDDQFSVERPDGSNFTLKIRSTKLEDSAMYFCASNLGRGPDIQYFGAGTRLSVL.

This clonotype was observed once. CDR3 bases: TGTGCCAGCAGCTCATCTCGAGGGTGGGACAATGAGCAGTTCTTC. Protein: CASSSSRGWDNEQFF. V and J are TRBV12-3 or TRBV12-4 and TRBJ2-1, with D possibly being TRBD2 (5 bases). V lost 6 bases and J lost 5, with 17 bases in between. CDR3 length: 15 amino acids.

In this sample, this clonotype turned up many times. The CDR3 nucleotides read TGCGCCAGCAGCTTGGCCTCCGGGCCGTTAAGCTCCTACGAGCAGTACTTC. It codes for CASSLASGPLSSYEQYF. The chain combines TRBV5-1 with TRBJ2-7; D is unclear. The CDR3 covers 17 residues. Per the germline V gene, CDR1 is SGHRS and CDR2 is YFSETQ. With 0 bases removed from V and 0 bases from J, the gap between germline ends came to 16 bases.

This clonotype appeared many times. The J gene is TRBJ2-1, the V gene TRBV2; D not certain. Trimming shortened V by 7 bases and J by 2 bases, and 15 bases separated the two germline ends. The CDR3 contains 15 residues. Germline CDR1 is SNHLY and CDR2 is FYNNEI. CDR3 residues: CASTQGIMAYNEQFF. CDR3 sequence (DNA): TGTGCCAGCACCCAAGGGATCATGGCCTACAATGAGCAGTTCTTC. Together with reference TRBV2 and TRBJ2-1, the CDR3 gives the full variable domain: EPEVTQTPSHQVTQMGQEVILRCVPISNHLYFYWYRQILGQKVEFLVSFYNNEISEKSEIFDDQFSVERPDGSNFTLKIRSTKLEDSAMYFCASTQGIMAYNEQFFGPGTRLTVL.

This clonotype has a count of ten or more. This chain links TRBV12-3 or TRBV12-4 with TRBJ2-7; D is unresolved. Trimming shortened V by 3 bases and J by 0 bases, and 3 bases separated the two germline ends. The CDR3 is 12 amino acids. CDR3 protein: CASSFGSYEQYF. The CDR3 nucleotides read TGTGCCAGCAGTTTTGGCTCCTACGAGCAGTACTTC.

This clonotype appeared once. Since a much larger clone is just one base distant, this may be a read error. The genes are TRBV20-1 and TRBJ1-2; D ambiguous. The CDR3 has 8 residues. Germline-derived CDR1 and CDR2 are DFQATT and SNEGSKA (reference sequence). Here the CDR3 DNA reads TGCGACACCCCTGGCTACACCTTC. Encoded protein: CDTPGYTF.

This clonotype was observed at least ten times. The chain carries TRBV9 and TRBJ2-1; TRBD1 is a possible D gene (5 bases). The CDR3 sequence is 14 residues long. V lost 0 bases, J lost 6 bases, and 10 bases lay in between. CDR1 is SGDLS and CDR2 is YYNGEE in the germline V gene. The CDR3 nucleotides are TGTGCCAGCAGCGTAGGATGGGGCGGCAATGAGCAGTTCTTC. Its protein product is CASSVGWGGNEQFF. The complete variable domain, with remaining parts taken from reference TRBV9 and TRBJ2-1, reads DSGVTQTPKHLITATGQRVTLRCSPRSGDLSVYWYQQSLDQGLQFLIQYYNGEERAKGNILERFSAQQFPDLHSELNLSSLELGDSALYFCASSVGWGGNEQFFGPGTRLTVL.

The sample holds many counts of this clonotype. The gene calls are TRBV6-2 or TRBV6-3 and TRBJ1-5, with D tentatively TRBD1 (5 bases). This CDR3 contains 16 residues. V was cut by 1 base and J by 6 bases, with 16 bases left in between. Germline V gives CDR1 MNHEY, CDR2 SVGEGT. In nucleotides, the CDR3 is TGTGCCAGCAGTTACTGGGGGACCCTAATCGGTCAGCCCCAGCATTTT. Translation gives CASSYWGTLIGQPQHF.

The table lists this clonotype with many counts. J is TRBJ2-5 and V is TRBV7-9; unclear D gene. Germline-derived CDR1 and CDR2 are SEHNR and FQNEAQ (reference sequence). The V and J ends lost 2 bases and 2 bases respectively, with 18 bases between them. This CDR3 comprises 17 residues. CDR3 residues: CASSLYGIGRLQETQYF. DNA of the CDR3: TGTGCCAGCAGCTTATATGGGATCGGGCGTTTACAAGAGACCCAGTACTTC.

This clonotype has at least ten counts. The gene calls are TRBV7-2 and TRBJ2-7, with D perhaps TRBD1 (6 bases). The germline V and J ends were trimmed by 5 bases and 3 bases, with 17 bases remaining between them. This CDR3 comprises 15 residues. Germline CDR1 is SGHTA and CDR2 is FQGNSA. CDR3 coding DNA: TGTGCCAGCAGCACATATACGGGACACCTCTACGAGCAGTACTTC. Translating it yields CASSTYTGHLYEQYF.

This clonotype was detected ten times or more. V gene TRBV20-1 combines with J gene TRBJ2-1; the D is unclear. The germline V gene has CDR1 DFQATT and CDR2 SNEGSKA (reference sequence). The CDR3 loop spans 12 amino acids. Deletions cut 1 base from V and 7 bases from J, with 8 bases between. The CDR3 bases are TGCAGTGCTAGAGTCCTAGGGAATGAGCAGTTCTTC. Translation: CSARVLGNEQFF.

The chain has TRBV27 and TRBJ2-5, with TRBD1 as a possible D gene (8 bases). Germline V gene sequence: CDR1 MNHEY, CDR2 SMNVEV (reference sequence). Trimming left V 6 bases short and J 0 bases short, with 17 bases between. There are 16 residues in the CDR3. In DNA form, the CDR3 reads TGTGCCAGCAGACAACAGGGGGGGCCGTACCAAGAGACCCAGTACTTC. Translated: CASRQQGGPYQETQYF.

The chain carries TRBV7-9 and TRBJ2-7; the match to TRBD1 covers 7 bases. Trimming removed 6 bases from V and 3 bases from J; junction bases left unmatched: 8. The CDR3 is 14 residues long. Germline assignment: CDR1 SEHNR and CDR2 FQNEAQ (reference sequence). The CDR3 here is CASSHRDSHYEQYF. For the CDR3, the DNA is TGTGCCAGCAGTCACCGGGACAGCCACTACGAGCAGTACTTC.

The chain uses TRBV12-3 or TRBV12-4 and TRBJ2-6, with 9 bases aligning to TRBD1. The CDR3 sequence is 19 residues long. With 6 bases clipped from V and 1 base from J, the junction kept 13 bases outside the gene matches. In nucleotides, the CDR3 is TGTGCCAGCAGCCCCTGGCCGGACAGGGGCCGATCTGGGGCCAACGTCCTGACTTTC. Encoded protein: CASSPWPDRGRSGANVLTF.

This chain uses TRBV9 with TRBJ2-1; 7 positions match TRBD1. The germline CDR1 and CDR2 sequences are SGDLS and YYNGEE. After removal of 3 bases from V and 4 bases from J, the junction contained 10 bases not matched to a gene. The CDR3 runs 16 residues. The CDR3 region is CASSGWDSGFYNEQFF. The CDR3 nucleotides read TGTGCCAGCAGCGGGTGGGACAGCGGATTTTACAATGAGCAGTTCTTC. Full variable domain (missing parts from reference TRBV9 and TRBJ2-1): DSGVTQTPKHLITATGQRVTLRCSPRSGDLSVYWYQQSLDQGLQFLIQYYNGEERAKGNILERFSAQQFPDLHSELNLSSLELGDSALYFCASSGWDSGFYNEQFFGPGTRLTVL.

This clonotype appeared many times. This rearrangement joins TRBV20-1 to TRBJ2-1, with D tentatively TRBD2 (6 bases). Germline V gene lookup returns CDR1 DFQATT and CDR2 SNEGSKA (reference sequence). V was pared by 4 bases and J by 8 bases, with 12 bases between. The CDR3 runs 12 residues. Here the CDR3 DNA reads TGCAGTGCTATGGAGGGGAAGGATGAGCAGTTCTTC. Amino acid sequence: CSAMEGKDEQFF.

This clonotype was seen repeatedly, ten times or more. The J gene is TRBJ2-7, the V gene TRBV20-1; D is possibly TRBD2 (6 bases). Germline loops: CDR1 DFQATT, CDR2 SNEGSKA (reference sequence). There are 14 residues in the CDR3. V was pared by 0 bases and J by 5 bases, with 14 bases between. The CDR3 protein is CSAREGLLGHEQYF. The CDR3 region has the DNA TGCAGTGCTAGAGAGGGACTCCTAGGCCACGAGCAGTACTTC.

This clonotype was recorded many times. The chain joins TRBV27 to TRBJ2-1; perhaps TRBD1 as D (6 bases). V lost 5 bases, J lost 0 bases, and 14 bases lay in between. The germline V gene encodes CDR1 MNHEY and CDR2 SMNVEV (reference sequence). The CDR3 totals 16 residues. CDR3 sequence: CASSEQGWGSYNEQFF. CDR3 DNA sequence: TGTGCCAGCAGTGAACAGGGCTGGGGCTCCTACAATGAGCAGTTCTTC.

This clonotype was seen a handful of times. The CDR3 coding sequence is TGTGCCAGCGAGGGCAGGAGCTCCTACGAGCAGTACTTC. Encoded protein: CASEGRSSYEQYF. The chain is built from TRBV25-1 and TRBJ2-7, with D tentatively TRBD2 (5 bases). Germline CDR1 MGHDK, CDR2 SYGVNS. CDR3 length equals 13 residues. The V gene lost 8 bases and the J gene lost 0 bases, with 11 bases spanning the gap.

This clonotype was detected many times. The chain has TRBV6-5 and TRBJ2-3; D gene uncertain. The CDR3 covers 16 residues. The V end lost 4 bases, the J end lost 2 bases, and 16 bases lay between the germline ends. Germline lookup yields CDR1 MNHEY and CDR2 SVGAGI. CDR3 sequence (DNA): TGTGCCAGCAGTTTCAGGACCCTGGACCACACAGATACGCAGTATTTT. This gives the protein CASSFRTLDHTDTQYF.

This clonotype appeared many times. J is TRBJ2-1 and V is TRBV4-3; D gene ambiguous. Trimming shortened V by 4 bases and J by 0 bases, and 10 bases separated the two germline ends. CDR3 length equals 15 residues. Germline V gives CDR1 LGHNA, CDR2 YSLEER. The CDR3 spells CASSPRVSSYNEQFF. CDR3 in DNA: TGCGCCAGCAGCCCCCGTGTTAGCTCCTACAATGAGCAGTTCTTC.

This clonotype came up many times. CDR3 sequence (DNA): TGCGCCAGCAGCCAACGAGGCGGGGGGAGCACAGATACGCAGTATTTT. Its protein product is CASSQRGGGSTDTQYF. V usage is TRBV4-1 and J usage is TRBJ2-3; TRBD2 matches at 8 bases. J lost 0 bases, V lost 2 bases, and 4 bases had no gene match. CDR3 length: 16 residues. Per germline, CDR1 MGHRA and CDR2 YSYEKL.

The chain couples TRBV4-3 to TRBJ2-7; TRBD2 matches at 8 bases. V lost 2 bases, J lost 4 bases, and 10 bases stayed unmatched. In germline, CDR1 is LGHNA, CDR2 YSLEER. CDR3 length: 16 residues. The CDR3 here is CASSQLGAGVPYEQYF. In nucleotides, the CDR3 is TGCGCCAGCAGCCAACTGGGAGCGGGAGTGCCTTACGAGCAGTACTTC.

The chain employs TRBV20-1 and TRBJ2-1; TRBD2 matches at 8 bases. The CDR3 length is 14 residues. The germline V gene has CDR1 DFQATT and CDR2 SNEGSKA (reference sequence). V lost 6 bases, J lost 2 bases, and 6 bases stayed unmatched. The CDR3 region is CSAPSSGPYNEQFF. The CDR3 DNA is TGCAGTGCGCCTTCTAGCGGGCCCTACAATGAGCAGTTCTTC.

Worth noting for this clonotype: The conserved closing phenylalanine or tryptophan is absent in this CDR3, likely reflecting a read error. This chain uses TRBV4-2 with TRBJ2-4, with 7 bases aligning to TRBD2. Trimming removed 4 bases from V and 8 bases from J; junction bases left unmatched: 14. The CDR3 runs 16 residues. Germline CDR1 LGHNA, CDR2 YNFKEQ. CDR3 bases: TGTGCCAGCAGCCGGCGGGTAGAGCGGGGTGGATACATTCAGTACATC. Amino acid sequence: CASSRRVERGGYIQYI.

This clonotype has a count of ten or more. This sequence joins TRBV29-1 and TRBJ2-1; D not resolved. CDR3 size: 13 residues. Between the trimmed V and J ends, which lost 0 bases and 13 bases, there was a span of 16 bases. CDR1 and CDR2 (germline): SQVTM, ANQGSEA. CDR3 nucleotide sequence: TGCAGCGTTGAAGATCTCAGTGGATTCGGACAGTTCTTC. Encoded protein: CSVEDLSGFGQFF.

This clonotype was recorded at least ten times. The rearrangement links TRBV12-3 or TRBV12-4 to TRBJ2-3; 8 nucleotides agree with TRBD2. Germline trimming cut 3 bases from V and 4 bases from J; bases unmatched to any gene: 6. The CDR3 contains 15 residues. CDR3 region: CASSFSGRLADTQYF. CDR3 DNA sequence: TGTGCCAGCAGTTTCAGCGGGAGATTAGCAGATACGCAGTATTTT.